This T cell receptor beta chain was sequenced during a study of Ad26.COV2.S vaccination and SARS-CoV-2 variants. Study in general: It was the COV1001 Ad26.COV2.S trial arm that included the donor. Once, or twice with 56 days between doses, Ad26.COV2.S was given intramuscularly.

Notes on the study in general: Participants in the vaccine arm had higher spike-specific TCR breadth; placebo recipients had lower.

Profiling relied on immunoSEQ multiplex PCR, and the TCRdb table lists in-frame clones only, not all of them. This sample yields 400,000 to 450,000 clones, of which 80% to 95% are seen a single time; 12% belongs to the top ten. The sample holds a few counts of this clone. Its antigen is as yet unknown. Described treatment: about 20 received Ad26.COV2.S at low or high dose, single or two shots; roughly five received placebo; per-sample allocation not given. Specimens were obtained on day 63 following the first vaccine or placebo injection. Germline V gives CDR1 MNHEY, CDR2 SVGEGT. J was trimmed by 6 bases and V by 1 base; bases with no gene match: 8. The CDR3 totals 16 residues.

This chain connects TRBV6-2 or TRBV6-3 to TRBJ2-2, with TRBD2 identical over 7 bases. The sequence came from a person aged 18-65 years who received the Ad26.COV2.S COVID-19 vaccine or a placebo. The specimen was peripheral blood, collected in a trial of Ad26.COV2.S vaccine versus placebo. In nucleotides, the CDR3 is TGTGCCAGCAGTTACTATCCGGGGGGATTGCCCGGGGAGCTGTTTTTT. Translating it yields CASSYYPGGLPGELFF.